The clone carrying this T cell receptor beta chain came up a few times. Its antigen is not identified. CDR1 is SGHTA and CDR2 is FQGNSA in the germline V gene. This CDR3 has 17 residues. Trimming stripped 5 bases from V and 6 bases from J, with 23 bases between. The entry originates in a study of T cell repertoires in cytomegalovirus infection. Study background: Researchers turned to recently identified HLA-C-restricted CMV epitopes as well as well-studied HLA-B-restricted ones. Indications came from public TCR beta signatures; they pointed to CMV infection and to a matching HLA type. Study results and limitations: Clonotype analysis showed dominance of the ex vivo response by HLA-C-restricted CMV-specific TCR beta clonotypes. Cumulated frequencies of public TCR beta families served to identify carriers of CMV plus the relevant HLA.

TCRdb passed the reads through MiXCR, listing each CDR3 protein once. The table includes approximately 470,000 distinct CDR3 sequences, under 45% detected once. This clonotype originated in a human donor in good health (CMV status not recorded). Some clones in this sample may be carry-over from other donors' samples. The V gene is TRBV7-2, the J gene TRBJ2-1; possible D gene TRBD2, 7 bases. Material: cultured PBMCs, obtained from culture after CMV antigen stimulation. CDR3 protein: CASSPGLGGYLGNEQFF. The CDR3 nucleotides read TGTGCCAGCAGCCCAGGACTAGGGGGTTATTTGGGCAATGAGCAGTTCTTC.